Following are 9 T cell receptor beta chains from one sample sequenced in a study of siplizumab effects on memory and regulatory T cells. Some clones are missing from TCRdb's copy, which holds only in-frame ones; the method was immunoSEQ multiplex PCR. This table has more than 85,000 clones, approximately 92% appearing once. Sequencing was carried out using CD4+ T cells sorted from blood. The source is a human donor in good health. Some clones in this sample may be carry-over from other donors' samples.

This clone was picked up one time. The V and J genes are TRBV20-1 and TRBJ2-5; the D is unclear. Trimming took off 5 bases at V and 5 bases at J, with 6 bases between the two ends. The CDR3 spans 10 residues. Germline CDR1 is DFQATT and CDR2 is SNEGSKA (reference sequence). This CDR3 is CSASFETQYF. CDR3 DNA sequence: TGCAGTGCTTCGTTCGAGACCCAGTACTTC.

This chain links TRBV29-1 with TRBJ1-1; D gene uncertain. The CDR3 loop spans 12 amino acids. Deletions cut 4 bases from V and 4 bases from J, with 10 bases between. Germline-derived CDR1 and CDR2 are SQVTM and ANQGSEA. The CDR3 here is CSVAGGGTEAFF. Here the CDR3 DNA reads TGCAGCGTTGCCGGCGGAGGCACTGAAGCTTTCTTT.

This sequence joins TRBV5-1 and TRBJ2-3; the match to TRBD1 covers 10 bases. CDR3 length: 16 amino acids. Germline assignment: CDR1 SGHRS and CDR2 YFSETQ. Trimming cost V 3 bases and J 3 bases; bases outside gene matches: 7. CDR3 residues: CASSSRGTGETDTQYF. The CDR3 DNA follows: TGCGCCAGCAGCTCACGAGGGACAGGGGAGACAGATACGCAGTATTTT.

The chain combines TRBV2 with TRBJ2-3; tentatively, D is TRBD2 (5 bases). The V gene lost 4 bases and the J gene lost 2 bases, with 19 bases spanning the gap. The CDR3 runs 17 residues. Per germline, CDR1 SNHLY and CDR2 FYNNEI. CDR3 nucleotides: TGTGCCAGCAGTGGGAATATTGCTAGCTTATCCACAGATACGCAGTATTTT. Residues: CASSGNIASLSTDTQYF.

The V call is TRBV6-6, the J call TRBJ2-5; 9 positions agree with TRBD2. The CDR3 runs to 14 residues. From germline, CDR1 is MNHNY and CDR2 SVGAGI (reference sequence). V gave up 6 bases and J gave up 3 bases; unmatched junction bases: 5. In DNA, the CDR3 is TGTGCCAGCAGAGATTTAGCGGGAGAAGAGACCCAGTACTTC. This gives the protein CASRDLAGEETQYF.

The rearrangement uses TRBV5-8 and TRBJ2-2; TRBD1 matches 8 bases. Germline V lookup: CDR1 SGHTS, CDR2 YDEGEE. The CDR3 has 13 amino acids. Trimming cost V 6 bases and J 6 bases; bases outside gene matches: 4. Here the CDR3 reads CASTDRGPGELFF. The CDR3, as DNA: TGTGCCAGCACCGACAGGGGCCCCGGGGAGCTGTTTTTT.

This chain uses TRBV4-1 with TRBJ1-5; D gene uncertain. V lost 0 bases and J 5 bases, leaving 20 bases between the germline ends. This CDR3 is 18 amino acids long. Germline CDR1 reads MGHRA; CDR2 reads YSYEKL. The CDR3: CASSQDVILGTRYQPQHF. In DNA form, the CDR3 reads TGCGCCAGCAGCCAAGACGTAATACTAGGTACAAGGTATCAGCCCCAGCATTTT.

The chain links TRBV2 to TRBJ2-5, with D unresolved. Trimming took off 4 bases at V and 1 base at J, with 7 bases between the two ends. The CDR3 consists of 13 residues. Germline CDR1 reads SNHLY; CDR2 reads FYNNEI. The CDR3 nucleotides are TGTGCCAGCAGTGGGGTGATCCAAGAGACCCAGTACTTC. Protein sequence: CASSGVIQETQYF.

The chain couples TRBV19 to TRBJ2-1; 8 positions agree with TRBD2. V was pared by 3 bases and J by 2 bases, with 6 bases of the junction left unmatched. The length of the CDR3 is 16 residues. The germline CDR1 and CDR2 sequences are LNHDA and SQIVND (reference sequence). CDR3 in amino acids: CASSIDSGGAYNEQFF. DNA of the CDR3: TGTGCCAGTAGTATTGACTCGGGAGGGGCCTACAATGAGCAGTTCTTC.